This T cell receptor (beta chain) emerged from a study of T cell responses to AZD1222 COVID-19 vaccine. Concerning this clone itself: No antigen is known for it.

The assay was immunoSEQ multiplex PCR, and TCRdb's table has in-frame clones only and misses some. The repertoire holds about 220,000 clones, approximately 94% seen once, with roughly 1% in the top ten. General study results and limits: Baseline seropositivity occurred in only a handful of AZD1222 recipients. No day 14 peak samples; only post-peak repertoires were characterized.

CDR1 and CDR2 (germline): SGHNT, YYREEE (reference sequence). Trimming left V 4 bases short and J 0 bases short, with 11 bases between. The CDR3 is made up of 15 amino acids. The sequences come from peripheral blood, collected on day 0 of MenACWY control vaccination. The TCR comes from an adult in good health. The rearrangement links TRBV5-4 to TRBJ1-3; the D gene is possibly TRBD1 (5 bases). The DNA of the CDR3 is TGTGCCAGCAGCCCCGGGGGGGGCTCTGGAAACACCATATATTTT. It is translated as CASSPGGGSGNTIYF.